Listed here are 30 T cell receptor beta chains from one sample, sequenced in a study of shared clonotypes between healthy human individuals. Produced via immunoSEQ multiplex PCR; TCRdb's table is partial and in-frame only. There are 110,000 or so clones in the sample; around 71% occur only once, and 20% to 25% lies in the top ten. The sample comprised memory CD8+ T cells sorted from blood. As for subset: CD45RO+ cells pooled with CCR7-negative TemRA cells. These receptors were collected from a woman younger than 45 in good health.

The chain uses TRBV30 and TRBJ2-1; 7 nucleotides line up with TRBD2. J was trimmed by 6 bases and V by 1 base; bases with no gene match: 6. This CDR3 region has 14 residues. CDR1 GTSNPN and CDR2 SVGIG come from the germline V gene (reference sequence). The CDR3 reads CAWSDVREGNEQFF. The CDR3 DNA reads TGTGCCTGGAGTGATGTCAGGGAGGGCAATGAGCAGTTCTTC.

Notes on this clone: At the DNA level, this CDR3 is encoded by other sequences in the same sample as well. The chain recombines TRBV6-4 with TRBJ2-3; 7 bases match TRBD2. The CDR3 loop spans 15 amino acids. Germline CDR1 reads MRHNA; CDR2 reads SNTAGT. V lost 3 bases and J lost 0; bases outside the gene matches: 3. In DNA form, the CDR3 reads TGTGCCAGCAGTGAAGGTAGCGGGAGCACAGATACGCAGTATTTT. This codes for CASSEGSGSTDTQYF.

Points on this clone: Just one base apart from a much larger clone, this may be a read error. The same CDR3 arises from other DNA sequences in this sample as well. The rearrangement joins TRBV7-8 to TRBJ2-7, with 7 bases matching TRBD2. Per germline, CDR1 SGHVS and CDR2 FQNEAQ. The CDR3 spans 14 residues. With V trimmed by 2 bases and J by 0 bases, 1 base remained unmatched. The CDR3 region is CASSLQRDSYEQYF. CDR3 sequence (DNA): TGTGCCAGCAGCTTACAGCGGGACTCCTACGAGCAGTACTTC.

CDR3 DNA sequence: TGCGCCAGCAGCCAAGGAAATGAGCTGCTGACAAGGGGCGGTGGCTACACCTTC. This encodes CASSQGNELLTRGGGYTF. The J gene is TRBJ1-2, the V gene TRBV4-1; possible D gene TRBD1, 5 bases. CDR3 length: 18 amino acids. V was trimmed by 1 base and J by 7 bases, leaving 25 bases between them. From germline, CDR1 is MGHRA and CDR2 YSYEKL.

The chain links TRBV25-1 to TRBJ2-5, with a possible D match to TRBD1 (5 bases). The germline V gene has CDR1 MGHDK and CDR2 SYGVNS. This CDR3 is 14 amino acids long. Deletions cut 4 bases from V and 1 base from J, with 10 bases between. In DNA form, the CDR3 reads TGTGCCAGCAGTGGCAGGGAATCCCAAGAGACCCAGTACTTC. It yields the protein CASSGRESQETQYF.

V is TRBV27 and J is TRBJ2-1; maybe TRBD1 (6 bases). This CDR3 is 17 amino acids long. Germline values: CDR1 MNHEY, CDR2 SMNVEV (reference sequence). V was clipped by 6 bases and J by 7 bases, with 25 bases between them. The CDR3 region has the DNA TGTGCCAGCAGCCAATTCCCCCCCGCGGATAGGGGGAATGAGCAGTTCTTC. Translating it yields CASSQFPPADRGNEQFF.

This clone was seen a single time. The chain combines TRBV6-1 with TRBJ2-5; no definite D call. CDR1 and CDR2 (germline): MNHNS, SASEGT. This CDR3 is 14 amino acids long. The V and J ends lost 5 bases and 2 bases respectively, with 12 bases between them. The CDR3 coding sequence is TGTGCCAGCAGTAGCTGGTCGGAACAAGAGACCCAGTACTTC. Amino acid sequence: CASSSWSEQETQYF.

This CDR3 reads CASSFRGNSYEQYF. DNA of the CDR3: TGTGCCAGCAGTTTCCGGGGGAACTCCTACGAGCAGTACTTC. The chain uses TRBV27 and TRBJ2-7; weak D call: TRBD2 (6 bases). CDR3 length: 14 residues. V was shortened by 3 bases and J by 0 bases, with 9 bases between the two germline ends. Germline assignment: CDR1 MNHEY and CDR2 SMNVEV (reference sequence).

The chain carries TRBV30 and TRBJ1-6, with 9 positions matching TRBD1. The V gene's germline CDR1 is GTSNPN and CDR2 SVGIG (reference sequence). The J segment lost 7 bases and the V segment lost 6 bases, leaving 4 bases of the junction unmatched. The CDR3 extends over 13 amino acids. Here the CDR3 reads CACRDRENSPLHF. For the CDR3, the DNA is TGTGCCTGTCGGGACAGGGAGAATTCACCCCTCCACTTT.

The chain joins TRBV6-4 to TRBJ2-1; D is unresolved. CDR1 is MRHNA, CDR2 SNTAGT, per germline. The CDR3 totals 12 residues. The V end lost 2 bases, the J end lost 8 bases, and 7 bases lay between the germline ends. DNA for the CDR3: TGTGCCAGCAGTGACGACGACTATGAGCAGTTCTTC. Amino acid sequence: CASSDDDYEQFF.

This CDR3 reads CASSYVQTYEQYF. The CDR3, as DNA: TGCGCCAGCAGCTACGTACAGACCTACGAGCAGTACTTC. V usage is TRBV4-1 and J usage is TRBJ2-5; D gene uncertain. The better agreement between TRBJ2-7 and the DNA end casts doubt on the J call. The CDR3 runs to 13 residues. The germline CDR1 and CDR2 sequences are MGHRA and YSYEKL.

This chain's CDR3 is CASSSGSYEQYF. For the CDR3, the DNA is TGTGCCAGCAGTTCCGGCTCCTACGAGCAGTACTTC. The chain employs TRBV9 and TRBJ2-7; D ambiguous. This CDR3 region has 12 residues. Germline CDR1 SGDLS, CDR2 YYNGEE. Trimming left V 5 bases short and J 0 bases short, with 6 bases between.

There are many counts of this clone. This chain joins TRBV28 and TRBJ2-7, with a tentative D call TRBD1 (5 bases). This CDR3 comprises 14 residues. Looked up from germline, CDR1 is MDHEN and CDR2 is SYDVKM. Trimming took off 6 bases at V and 1 base at J, with 13 bases between the two ends. CDR3 protein: CASRLMTESYEQYF. In DNA, the CDR3 is TGTGCCAGCAGGCTTATGACAGAGTCCTACGAGCAGTACTTC.

The chain employs TRBV25-1 and TRBJ1-4, with D perhaps TRBD1 (5 bases). Germline CDR1 MGHDK, CDR2 SYGVNS. Trimming removed 3 bases at V and 6 bases at J, with 11 bases between. The CDR3 extends over 14 amino acids. The CDR3 spells CASSDQGGHEKLFF. The CDR3, as DNA: TGTGCCAGCAGTGACCAGGGCGGCCATGAAAAACTGTTTTTT.

V gene TRBV4-1 combines with J gene TRBJ2-5; 11 nucleotides line up with TRBD2. The CDR3 is 18 amino acids. Per germline, CDR1 MGHRA and CDR2 YSYEKL. V was pared by 1 base and J by 7 bases, with 14 bases of the junction left unmatched. The CDR3 DNA reads TGCGCCAGCAGCCAAGTCGCGCTAGCGGGGGGCGCGGCAGGGACCCAGTACTTC. This encodes CASSQVALAGGAAGTQYF.

Regarding this clone: A far larger clone is one nucleotide away, so this likely arose from a read error. J is TRBJ2-2 and V is TRBV4-1, with D uncertain. Trimming shortened V by 1 base and J by 6 bases, and 12 bases separated the two germline ends. Germline V CDR1 and CDR2: MGHRA, YSYEKL. This CDR3 has 15 amino acids. The DNA of the CDR3 is TGCGCCAGCAGCCAAGTAGTTGGCTTTTCCGGGGAGCTGTTTTTT. Residues: CASSQVVGFSGELFF.

CDR3 in amino acids: CASSRGCTEAFF. CDR3 nucleotides: TGTGCCAGCAGCCGAGGCTGCACTGAAGCTTTCTTT. This chain links TRBV14 with TRBJ1-1; no firm D call. With 4 bases removed from V and 4 bases from J, the gap between germline ends came to 7 bases. The germline gives CDR1 SGHDN, CDR2 FVKESK. The CDR3 has 12 residues.

This rearrangement joins TRBV5-8 to TRBJ1-1, with a weak D call TRBD1 (5 bases). V was clipped by 6 bases and J by 2 bases, with 14 bases between them. CDR1 and CDR2 (germline): SGHTS, YDEGEE. This CDR3 is 14 amino acids long. This CDR3 reads CASNRGTTNTEAFF. CDR3 DNA sequence: TGTGCCAGCAACCGGGGGACTACTAACACTGAAGCTTTCTTT.

The chain is built from TRBV27 and TRBJ1-2, with D unresolved. The CDR3 is made up of 13 amino acids. Germline-derived CDR1 and CDR2 are MNHEY and SMNVEV (reference sequence). The V and J ends lost 5 bases and 8 bases respectively, with 15 bases between them. CDR3 sequence reads: CASSQPSGRGYTF. As DNA, the CDR3 is TGTGCCAGCAGTCAACCCTCGGGAAGGGGCTACACCTTC.

V usage is TRBV25-1 and J usage is TRBJ2-2; D is possibly TRBD1 or TRBD2 (6 bases each). V was cut by 4 bases and J by 8 bases, with 20 bases left in between. The germline CDR1 and CDR2 sequences are MGHDK and SYGVNS. The CDR3 runs to 16 residues. CDR3 sequence reads: CASSARGLRGKGELFF. DNA of the CDR3: TGTGCCAGCAGTGCCCGGGGGCTGAGAGGAAAAGGGGAGCTGTTTTTT.

V usage is TRBV13 and J usage is TRBJ2-7; 7 nucleotides match TRBD2. There are 14 residues in the CDR3. Trimming at V came to 5 bases and at J to 0 bases, leaving 4 bases not matched to a gene. Germline CDR1 is PRHDT and CDR2 is FYEKMQ (reference sequence). The CDR3 DNA reads as TGTGCCAGCAGCCACCGGACTAGCTCCTACGAGCAGTACTTC. Translating gives CASSHRTSSYEQYF.

This clone was seen just once. The chain has TRBV6-1 and TRBJ2-4, with 10 bases fitting TRBD2. The CDR3 consists of 15 residues. V shed 9 bases, J shed 0 bases, and the junction held 5 bases outside the gene matches. CDR1 is MNHNS, CDR2 SASEGT, per germline. In DNA form, the CDR3 reads TGTGCCAGTGGACTAGCGGAAATAGCCAAAAACATTCAGTACTTC. This encodes CASGLAEIAKNIQYF.

The gene calls are TRBV28 and TRBJ2-1, with a tentative D call TRBD1 (5 bases). The germline gives CDR1 MDHEN, CDR2 SYDVKM. V gave up 6 bases and J gave up 3 bases, with 18 bases separating them. This CDR3 region has 16 residues. The CDR3 bases are TGTGCCAGCAGGATAGGGGCGGCGACGGACTACAATGAGCAGTTCTTC. It specifies CASRIGAATDYNEQFF.

CDR3: CASRRPRVITDTQYF. CDR3 sequence (DNA): TGTGCCAGTAGAAGGCCCAGAGTAATCACAGATACGCAGTATTTT. This sequence joins TRBV6-1 and TRBJ2-3; D is uncertain. The CDR3 length is 15 residues. Germline-derived CDR1 and CDR2 are MNHNS and SASEGT. The V and J ends lost 9 bases and 2 bases respectively, with 18 bases between them.

The chain combines TRBV7-9 with TRBJ2-5; TRBD2 might be the D (7 bases). Per the germline V gene, CDR1 is SEHNR and CDR2 is FQNEAQ (reference sequence). The CDR3 contains 15 residues. The ends were cut back, 8 bases at V and 3 bases at J, with 19 bases in the middle. In DNA form, the CDR3 reads TGTGCCAGCGGACTAGTCGGGACACATAAAGAGACCCAGTACTTC. As protein: CASGLVGTHKETQYF.

CDR3 bases: TGTGCCAGCAGCGAGGGAGGCGTCGGAATCTCCTACGAGCAGTACTTC. Translating gives CASSEGGVGISYEQYF. This chain connects TRBV7-9 to TRBJ2-7; D might be TRBD2 (6 bases). This CDR3 region has 16 residues. Germline V gene data show CDR1 as SEHNR and CDR2 as FQNEAQ (reference sequence). The germline V and J ends were trimmed by 5 bases and 0 bases, with 17 bases remaining between them.

This clone was seen a few times. The chain combines TRBV18 with TRBJ2-7; 12 positions match TRBD2. Unmatched junction bases numbered 6, after V lost 5 bases and J lost 7 bases. The CDR3 sequence is 14 residues long. Germline V CDR1 and CDR2: KGHSH, LQKENI. The CDR3 spells CASSATSGSREQYF. The DNA for the CDR3 is TGTGCCAGCTCAGCGACTAGCGGGAGCCGTGAGCAGTACTTC.

This clone was counted a few times. The rearrangement uses TRBV4-1 and TRBJ2-5, with D possibly being TRBD2 (5 bases). The end of the DNA is better explained by TRBJ2-7, so the J call may be wrong. The germline V gene encodes CDR1 MGHRA and CDR2 YSYEKL. The CDR3 is 14 residues long. CDR3 sequence reads: CASSQIEGAYEQYF. CDR3 coding DNA: TGCGCCAGCAGCCAAATAGAGGGAGCCTACGAGCAGTACTTC.

This clone was seen more than once but under ten times. The chain has TRBV6-4 and TRBJ2-1; TRBD2 agrees at 11 bases. CDR1 and CDR2 (germline): MRHNA, SNTAGT. The CDR3 covers 16 residues. With 0 bases clipped from V and 9 bases from J, the junction kept 7 bases outside the gene matches. This CDR3 reads CASSDSIAGGPSEQFF. CDR3 bases: TGTGCCAGCAGTGACTCTATAGCGGGAGGGCCAAGTGAGCAGTTCTTC.

The CDR3 here is CAISELASGVMNNEQFF. In DNA, the CDR3 is TGTGCCATCAGTGAGTTGGCTAGCGGGGTCATGAACAATGAGCAGTTCTTC. The chain combines TRBV10-3 with TRBJ2-1, with TRBD2 identical over 9 bases. Trimming took 1 base from V and 5 from J; bases not matched to a gene: 9. Germline values: CDR1 ENHRY, CDR2 SYGVKD. The CDR3 covers 17 residues.